This TCR beta chain was sequenced in a study of blood T cell repertoires in COVID-19. The CDR3 consists of 13 residues. Deletions cut 8 bases from V and 3 bases from J, with 14 bases between. CDR1 and CDR2 from the germline V gene are MNHEY and SVGAGI. Sequencing used immunoSEQ multiplex PCR; TCRdb keeps in-frame clones, though not all of them. The sample has approximately 200,000 clones; roughly four fifths are singletons. What was sequenced was PBMCs or T cells enriched from blood (not recorded which). The clonotype comes from a man aged 40-49 years who had recovered from COVID-19. The chain recombines TRBV6-5 with TRBJ2-7; TRBD2 is a possible D gene (5 bases). The CDR3 is CASLTDLFYEQYF. CDR3 in DNA: TGTGCCAGCTTGACGGACTTGTTCTACGAGCAGTACTTC.